This TCR beta chain is drawn from a study of hypomethylating agent response in myelodysplastic syndrome. Here immunoSEQ multiplex PCR was the method, and the copy in TCRdb shows in-frame clones only, minus some. Of some 4,500 clones listed, around four fifths were seen once; the top ten hold approximately 14%. The CDR3 has 16 residues. Germline CDR1 is SGHDT and CDR2 is YYEEEE. J gave up 0 bases and V 4 bases, and 9 bases lay outside the gene matches. The source was bone marrow, collected before or after starting hypomethylating agent treatment for myelodysplastic syndrome (not recorded which). This rearrangement joins TRBV5-6 to TRBJ1-2; 7 bases map to TRBD1. The sequence came from a human donor with myelodysplastic syndrome. CDR3 in DNA: TGTGCCAGCAGCCCGGCGGGCGGGACAGCTAACTATGGCTACACCTTC. This gives the protein CASSPAGGTANYGYTF. The full variable domain, with the rest looked up from reference TRBV5-6 and TRBJ1-2, is DAGVTQSPTHLIKTRGQQVTLRCSPKSGHDTVSWYQQALGQGPQFIFQYYEEEERQRGNFPDRFSGHQFPNYSSELNVNALLLGDSALYLCASSPAGGTANYGYTFGSGTRLTVV.